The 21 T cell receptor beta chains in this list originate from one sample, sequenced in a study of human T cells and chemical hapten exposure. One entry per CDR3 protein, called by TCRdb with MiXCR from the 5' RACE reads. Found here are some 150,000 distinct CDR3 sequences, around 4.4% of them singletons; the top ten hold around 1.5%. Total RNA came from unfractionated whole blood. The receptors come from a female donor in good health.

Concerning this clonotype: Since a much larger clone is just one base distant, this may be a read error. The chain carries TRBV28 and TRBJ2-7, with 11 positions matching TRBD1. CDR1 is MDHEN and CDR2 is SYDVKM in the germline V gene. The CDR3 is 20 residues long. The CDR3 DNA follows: TGTGTCAGCAGTTTATTTTGGACGGGACAGGGGGACCCGAGCTCCTACGAGCAGTACTTC. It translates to CVSSLFWTGQGDPSSYEQYF.

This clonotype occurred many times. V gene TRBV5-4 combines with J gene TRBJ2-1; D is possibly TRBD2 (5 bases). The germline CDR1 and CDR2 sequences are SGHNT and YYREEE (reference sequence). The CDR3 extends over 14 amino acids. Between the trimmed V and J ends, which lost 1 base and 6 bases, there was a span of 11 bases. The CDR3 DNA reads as TGTGCCAGCAGCTTGCCCTTACTAGGCAATGAGCAGTTCTTC. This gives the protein CASSLPLLGNEQFF.

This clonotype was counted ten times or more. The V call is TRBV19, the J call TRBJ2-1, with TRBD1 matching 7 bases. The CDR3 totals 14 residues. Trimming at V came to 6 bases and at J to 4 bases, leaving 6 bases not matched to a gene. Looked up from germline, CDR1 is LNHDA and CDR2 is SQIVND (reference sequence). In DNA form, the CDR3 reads TGTGCCAGTAGACCGAGGGGGCGGTACAATGAGCAGTTCTTC. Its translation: CASRPRGRYNEQFF.

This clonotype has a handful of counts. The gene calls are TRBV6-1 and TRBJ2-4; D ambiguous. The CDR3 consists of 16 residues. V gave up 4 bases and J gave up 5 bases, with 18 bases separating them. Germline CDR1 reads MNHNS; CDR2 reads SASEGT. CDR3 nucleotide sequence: TGTGCCAGCAGTGTGGTCCTTGGTCGTCTCGAAAACATTCAGTACTTC. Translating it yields CASSVVLGRLENIQYF.

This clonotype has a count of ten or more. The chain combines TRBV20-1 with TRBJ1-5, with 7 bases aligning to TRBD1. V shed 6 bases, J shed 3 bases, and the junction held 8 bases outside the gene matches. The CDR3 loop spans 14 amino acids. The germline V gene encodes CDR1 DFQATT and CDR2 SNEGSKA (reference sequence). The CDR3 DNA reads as TGCAGTGCCCATCGGGGACAGTCCAATCAGCCCCAGCATTTT. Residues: CSAHRGQSNQPQHF.

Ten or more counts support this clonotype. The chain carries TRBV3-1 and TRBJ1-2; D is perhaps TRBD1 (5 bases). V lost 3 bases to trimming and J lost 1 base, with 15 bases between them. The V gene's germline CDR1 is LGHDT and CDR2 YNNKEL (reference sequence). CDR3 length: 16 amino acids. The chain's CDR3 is CASSQGPEGFNYGYTF. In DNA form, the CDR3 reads TGTGCCAGCAGCCAGGGGCCTGAGGGGTTTAACTATGGCTACACCTTC.

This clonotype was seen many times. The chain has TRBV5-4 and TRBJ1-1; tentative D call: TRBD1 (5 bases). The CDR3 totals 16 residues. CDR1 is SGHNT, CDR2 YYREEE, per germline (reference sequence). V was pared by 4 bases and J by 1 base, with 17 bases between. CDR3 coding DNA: TGTGCCAGCAGCCCGGGGGGGGTGCGGCGGAACACTGAAGCTTTCTTT. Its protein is CASSPGGVRRNTEAFF.

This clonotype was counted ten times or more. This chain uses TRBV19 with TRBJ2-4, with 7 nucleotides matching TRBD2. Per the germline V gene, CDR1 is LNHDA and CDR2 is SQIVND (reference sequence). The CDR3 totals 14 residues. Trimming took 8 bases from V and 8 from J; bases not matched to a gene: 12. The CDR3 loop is CASQYGGGWDIQYF. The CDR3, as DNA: TGTGCCAGTCAATACGGCGGGGGATGGGACATTCAGTACTTC.

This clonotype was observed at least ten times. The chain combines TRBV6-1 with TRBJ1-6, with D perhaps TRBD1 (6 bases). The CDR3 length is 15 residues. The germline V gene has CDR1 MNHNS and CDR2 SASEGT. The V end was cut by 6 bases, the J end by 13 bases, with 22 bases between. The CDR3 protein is CASSGDISLSDPLHF. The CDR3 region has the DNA TGTGCCAGCAGCGGGGACATCTCCCTTTCGGACCCCCTCCACTTT.

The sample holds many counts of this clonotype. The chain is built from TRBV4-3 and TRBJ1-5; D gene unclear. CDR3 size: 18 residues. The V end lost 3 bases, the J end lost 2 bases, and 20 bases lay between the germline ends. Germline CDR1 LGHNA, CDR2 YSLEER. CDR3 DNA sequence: TGCGCCAGCAGCCACTGCGACCAGCCTTTTGAAGGCAATCAGCCCCAGCATTTT. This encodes CASSHCDQPFEGNQPQHF.

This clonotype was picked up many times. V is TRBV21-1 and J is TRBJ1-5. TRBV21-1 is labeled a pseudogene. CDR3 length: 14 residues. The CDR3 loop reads CASSKMRSNQPQHF. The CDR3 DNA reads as TGTGCCAGCAGCAAAATGAGAAGCAATCAGCCCCAGCATTTT.

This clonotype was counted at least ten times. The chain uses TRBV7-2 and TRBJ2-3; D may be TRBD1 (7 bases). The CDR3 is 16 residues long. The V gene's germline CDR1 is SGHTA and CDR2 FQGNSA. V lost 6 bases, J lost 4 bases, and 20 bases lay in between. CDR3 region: CASRLEGASIADTQYF. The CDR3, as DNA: TGTGCCAGCAGGTTGGAGGGGGCTTCAATAGCAGATACGCAGTATTTT.

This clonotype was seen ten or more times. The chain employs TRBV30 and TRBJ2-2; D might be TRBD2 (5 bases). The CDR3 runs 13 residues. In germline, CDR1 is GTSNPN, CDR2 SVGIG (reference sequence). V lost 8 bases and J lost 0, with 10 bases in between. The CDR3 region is CAHLASNTGELFF. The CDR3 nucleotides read TGTGCCCATTTAGCGTCGAACACCGGGGAGCTGTTTTTT.

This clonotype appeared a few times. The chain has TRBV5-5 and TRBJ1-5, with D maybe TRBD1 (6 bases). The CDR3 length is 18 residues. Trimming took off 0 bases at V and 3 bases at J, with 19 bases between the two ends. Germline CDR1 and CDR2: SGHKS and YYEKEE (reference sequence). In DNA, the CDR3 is TGTGCCAGCAGCTTGGTAGATCGGCTGGACAGCCTCAATCAGCCCCAGCATTTT. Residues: CASSLVDRLDSLNQPQHF.

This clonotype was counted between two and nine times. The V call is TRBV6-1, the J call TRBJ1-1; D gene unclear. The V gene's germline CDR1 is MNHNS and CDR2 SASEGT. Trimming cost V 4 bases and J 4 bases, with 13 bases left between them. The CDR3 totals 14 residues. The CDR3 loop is CASSGSRWVTEAFF. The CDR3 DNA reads TGTGCCAGCAGTGGGAGCCGTTGGGTCACTGAAGCTTTCTTT.

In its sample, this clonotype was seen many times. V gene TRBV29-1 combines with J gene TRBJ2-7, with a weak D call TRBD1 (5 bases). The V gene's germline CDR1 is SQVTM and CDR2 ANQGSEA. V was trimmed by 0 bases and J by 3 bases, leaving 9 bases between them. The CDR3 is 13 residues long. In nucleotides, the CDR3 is TGCAGCGTTGAAGAATATCAGGGCTACGAGCAGTACTTC. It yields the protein CSVEEYQGYEQYF.

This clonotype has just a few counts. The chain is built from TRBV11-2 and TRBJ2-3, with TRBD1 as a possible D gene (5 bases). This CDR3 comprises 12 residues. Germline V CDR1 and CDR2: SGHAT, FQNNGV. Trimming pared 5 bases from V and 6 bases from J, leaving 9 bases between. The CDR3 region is CASSQHRDTQYF. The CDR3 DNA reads TGTGCCAGCAGCCAGCACAGGGATACGCAGTATTTT.

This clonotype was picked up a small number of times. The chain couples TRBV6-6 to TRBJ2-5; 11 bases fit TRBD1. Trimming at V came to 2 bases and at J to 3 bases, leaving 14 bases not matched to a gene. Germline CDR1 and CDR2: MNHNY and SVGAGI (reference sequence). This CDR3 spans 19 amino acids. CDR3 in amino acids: CASSYAAARDRGRKETQYF. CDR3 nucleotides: TGTGCCAGCAGTTACGCTGCGGCGCGGGACAGGGGGAGGAAAGAGACCCAGTACTTC.

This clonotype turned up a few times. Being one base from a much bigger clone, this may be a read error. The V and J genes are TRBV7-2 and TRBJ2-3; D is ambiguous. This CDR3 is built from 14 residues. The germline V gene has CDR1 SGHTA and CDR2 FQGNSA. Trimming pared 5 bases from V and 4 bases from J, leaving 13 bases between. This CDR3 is CASSPTWAPDTQYF. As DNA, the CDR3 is TGTGCCAGCAGCCCGACATGGGCCCCAGATACGCAGTATTTT.

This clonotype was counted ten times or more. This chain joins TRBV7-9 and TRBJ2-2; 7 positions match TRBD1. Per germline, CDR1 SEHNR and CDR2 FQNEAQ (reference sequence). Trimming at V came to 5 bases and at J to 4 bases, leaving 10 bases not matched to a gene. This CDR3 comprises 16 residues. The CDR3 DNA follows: TGTGCCAGCAGCCTAACCGCGACAGGGCCCACCGGGGAGCTGTTTTTT. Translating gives CASSLTATGPTGELFF.

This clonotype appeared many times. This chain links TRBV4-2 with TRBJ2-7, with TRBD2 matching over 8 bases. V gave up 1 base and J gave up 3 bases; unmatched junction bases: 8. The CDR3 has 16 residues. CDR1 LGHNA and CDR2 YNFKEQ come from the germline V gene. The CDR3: CASSQVGSGGYYEQYF. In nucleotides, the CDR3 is TGTGCCAGCAGCCAAGTAGGGAGCGGGGGCTACTACGAGCAGTACTTC.